This T cell receptor beta chain was found in a study of Ad26.COV2.S vaccination and SARS-CoV-2 variants. As for the study in general: Donor was assigned to the Ad26.COV2.S arm of trial COV1001. Each vaccinee took Ad26.COV2.S intramuscularly, once or twice 56 days apart.

The treatment is: 15 to 20 received Ad26.COV2.S at low or high dose, single or two shots; roughly five received placebo; per-sample allocation not given. Specimens were obtained on day 63 following the first vaccine or placebo injection. An Ad26 vector expressing Wuhan-strain SARS-CoV-2 spike served as the vaccine. Sequenced by immunoSEQ multiplex PCR; TCRdb stores in-frame clones only, minus some. The table records about 350,000 clones, about 88% of them present only once. The ends were cut back, 5 bases at V and 6 bases at J, with 19 bases in the middle. This CDR3 has 15 amino acids. Germline V gene lookup returns CDR1 MNHEY and CDR2 SVGAGI.

The sequences come from peripheral blood, collected in a trial of Ad26.COV2.S vaccine versus placebo. V gene TRBV6-5 combines with J gene TRBJ1-2; D not resolved. This clonotype originated in a person aged 18-65 years who received the Ad26.COV2.S COVID-19 vaccine or a placebo. Written as DNA, the CDR3 is TGTGCCAGCAGTCTAACCGGACCGTCGGTGGATGGCTACACCTTC. It codes for CASSLTGPSVDGYTF.